The rows below give T cell receptor beta chains drawn from one sample of a study of blood T cell repertoires in COVID-19. Method: immunoSEQ multiplex PCR; TCRdb's copy keeps in-frame clones and lacks some. Among 87,000 or so clones listed, over 75% were seen once. Sequences were obtained from peripheral blood. The receptors here all came from a man aged 80 or over with acute or convalescent COVID-19. Both conserved end residues are part of each CDR3. D genes are given only for firm matches. Clone size is shown for a subset of rows, as once, few, many or a class of expanded clone.

j_call d_call clone_size v_call cdr3_nt cdr3_aa
TRBJ1-1 NA once TRBV3-1/TRBV3-2 TGTGCCAGCAGCCAAGTCGGGGGGAACACTGAAGCTTTCTTT CASSQVGGNTEAFF
TRBJ2-2 TRBD1 NA TRBV6-2/TRBV6-3 TGTGCCAGCAGTACCGGACAGGGGTATAGAGGGGAGCTGTTTTTT CASSTGQGYRGELFF
TRBJ2-3 NA NA TRBV20-1 TGCAGTGCTAGATCCGCGGATACGCAGTATTTT CSARSADTQYF
TRBJ1-2 TRBD1 few TRBV4-2 TGTGCCAGCAGCCAAGCCTCGACAGGGGTCGGCTACACCTTC CASSQASTGVGYTF
TRBJ1-2 NA once TRBV5-4 TGTGCCAGCAGCTTTCAGGGGTCCAACTATGGCTACACCTTC CASSFQGSNYGYTF
TRBJ2-7 NA NA TRBV29-1 TGCAGCGTTGCGGACACCTCCTACGAGCAGTACTTC CSVADTSYEQYF
TRBJ1-4 TRBD1 NA TRBV4-2 TGTGCCAGCAGCCAATCGGGAGGGCGAGGGACAGCATATGAAAAACTGTTTTTT CASSQSGGRGTAYEKLFF
TRBJ1-2 NA few TRBV11-2 TGTGCCAGCAGCTTAGCAGGGAAGTATGGCTACACCTTC CASSLAGKYGYTF
TRBJ1-1 TRBD1 NA TRBV2 TGTGCCACCAAGGGACAGATGAACACTGAAGCTTTCTTT CATKGQMNTEAFF
TRBJ2-5 NA NA TRBV3-1/TRBV3-2 TGTGCCAGCAGCCAAGGAACTACCGGCAAGGAGACCCAGTACTTC CASSQGTTGKETQYF